This is a list of T cell receptor beta chains from one sample in a study of blood T cell repertoires in COVID-19. The protocol was immunoSEQ multiplex PCR, while the TCRdb copy is restricted to in-frame clones and leaves out a portion. The table shows over 100,000 clones, with approximately 80% occurring only once. Material: peripheral blood. The receptors originated from a woman older than 75 with active or convalescent COVID-19. The CDR3 runs from the conserved cysteine through the conserved F or W. A D gene is named only where the DNA matches it firmly. Clone size, where shown, is once, few, many, or a class for clones that have expanded.

TRBD2	NA	TRBV28	TRBJ2-1	TGTGCCAGCAGTTTATTGGGACTAGCCTTTGAGCAGTTCTTC	CASSLLGLAFEQFF
NA	NA	TRBV2	TRBJ2-7	TGTGCCAGCCGATTAGATCCGGTCGACGAGCAGTACTTC	CASRLDPVDEQYF
NA	NA	TRBV7-2	TRBJ1-1	TGTGCCAGCAGCCCCTCCAGGGTGAACACTGAAGCTTTCTTT	CASSPSRVNTEAFF
TRBD1	once	TRBV24-1	TRBJ2-1	TGTGCCACCAGTGAGTGGGACAGTAGCTCCTACAATGAGCAGTTCTTC	CATSEWDSSSYNEQFF
TRBD1	few	TRBV7-3	TRBJ1-6	TGTGCCAGCAGCTCGGGACAGCCTAATTCACCCCTCCACTTT	CASSSGQPNSPLHF
TRBD1	NA	TRBV24-1	TRBJ1-2	TGTGCCACCAGTGACACCCCCGGGACAGGGGGTGGCTACACCTTC	CATSDTPGTGGGYTF
NA	NA	TRBV28	TRBJ2-5	TGTGCCAGCAGTTCGCTACAGGGACAAGAGACCCAGTACTTC	CASSSLQGQETQYF
TRBD1	NA	TRBV28	TRBJ1-2	TGTGCCAGCATCCCGGGAGGGACAGTCTATGGCTACACCTTC	CASIPGGTVYGYTF
NA	once	TRBV11-1	TRBJ2-2	TGTGCCAGCAGCTTAGGAGAAACCACCGGGGAGCTGTTTTTT	CASSLGETTGELFF
NA	NA	TRBV6-6	TRBJ1-1	TGTGCCAGCAAAGAGGGGGTGACTGAAGCTTTCTTT	CASKEGVTEAFF
TRBD2	once	TRBV28	TRBJ2-7	TGTGCCAGCACCCTTGGCGGGGGGGCTATATACGAGCAGTACTTC	CASTLGGGAIYEQYF
TRBD2	once	TRBV9	TRBJ2-7	TGTGCCAGCAGCGCTTTTTCTAGCGGGAGACCCTACGAGCAGTACTTC	CASSAFSSGRPYEQYF
TRBD1	few	TRBV30	TRBJ2-5	TGTGCCTGGAGTCGTGACAGGGGAGAGACCCAGTACTTC	CAWSRDRGETQYF
NA	NA	TRBV19	TRBJ1-2	TGTGCCAGTAGTACGCCCCCGGGGGTGGCCGACTATGGCTACACCTTC	CASSTPPGVADYGYTF
TRBD1	NA	TRBV19	TRBJ1-1	TGTGCCAGTAAGAACAGGGGGAGGACTGAAGCTTTCTTT	CASKNRGRTEAFF
NA	NA	TRBV7-2	TRBJ2-7	TGTGCCAGCAGCTCCACCTACGAGCAGTACTTC	CASSSTYEQYF